The clone carrying this T cell receptor (beta chain) was counted many times. Its matching antigen is unknown. This sample is part of a study of response to subunit inactivated influenza vaccine. TCRdb reprocessed the RT-PCR reads via MiXCR and lists one record per CDR3 protein. Of 500,000 to 750,000 distinct CDR3 sequences listed, roughly 15% are singletons. The germline V gene encodes CDR1 SGHRS and CDR2 YFSETQ. V trimming: 4 bases; J trimming: 3 bases; junction bases outside the gene matches: 11. CDR3 length: 16 amino acids. Study-level results: It was the authors' suggestion that each seasonal influenza vaccination recruits few new T cells.

This TCR derives from a man aged 50 to 60 who received an inactivated influenza vaccine. The genes are TRBV5-1 and TRBJ1-1; 8 nucleotides align to TRBD1. The sample consisted of PBMCs from blood, taken 12 days after vaccination. The CDR3 nucleotides read TGCGCCAGCAGCCCGAGACCTACAGGGGGTGACACTGAAGCTTTCTTT. Translating it yields CASSPRPTGGDTEAFF.